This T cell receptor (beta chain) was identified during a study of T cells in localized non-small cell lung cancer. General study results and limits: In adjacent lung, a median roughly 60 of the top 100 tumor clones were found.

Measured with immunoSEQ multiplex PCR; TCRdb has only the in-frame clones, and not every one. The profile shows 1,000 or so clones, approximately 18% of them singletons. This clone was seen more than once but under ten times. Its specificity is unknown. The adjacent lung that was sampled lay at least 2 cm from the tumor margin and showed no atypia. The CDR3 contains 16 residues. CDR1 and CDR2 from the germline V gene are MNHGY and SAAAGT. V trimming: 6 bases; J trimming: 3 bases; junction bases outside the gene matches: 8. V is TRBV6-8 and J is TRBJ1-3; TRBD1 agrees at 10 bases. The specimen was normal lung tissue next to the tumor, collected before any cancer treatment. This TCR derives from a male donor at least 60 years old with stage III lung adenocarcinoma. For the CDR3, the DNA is TGTGCCAGCAGAAGGGACAGGGGTGGTAATGGAAACACCATATATTTT. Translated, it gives CASRRDRGGNGNTIYF.